Shown below are 8 T cell receptor beta chains from a single sample sequenced in a study of PD-1 blockade in mismatch repair-deficient tumors. Using immunoSEQ multiplex PCR, the repertoire was profiled, and TCRdb retains in-frame clones only, with some absent. The profile shows tens of thousands of clones, approximately 84% of them singletons. The material was peripheral blood, obtained 12 weeks after starting pembrolizumab. These receptors were collected from an adult with mismatch repair-deficient cancer.

This chain links TRBV30 with TRBJ2-2, with D perhaps matching TRBD2 (6 bases). In germline, CDR1 is GTSNPN, CDR2 SVGIG (reference sequence). The CDR3 extends over 14 amino acids. Trimming shortened V by 2 bases and J by 5 bases, and 12 bases separated the two germline ends. The CDR3 spells CAWSLRGGTGELFF. DNA for the CDR3: TGTGCCTGGAGTTTAAGGGGAGGTACCGGGGAGCTGTTTTTT.

J is TRBJ2-3 and V is TRBV7-9; the match to TRBD1 covers 7 bases. Germline trimming cut 4 bases from V and 0 bases from J; bases unmatched to any gene: 10. The CDR3 extends over 17 amino acids. Germline V gene data show CDR1 as SEHNR and CDR2 as FQNEAQ (reference sequence). The CDR3 region is CASSSPTTGYSTDTQYF. The DNA for the CDR3 is TGTGCCAGCAGCTCTCCTACGACAGGGTATAGCACAGATACGCAGTATTTT.

The chain employs TRBV6-6 and TRBJ2-7, with D unresolved. V was shortened by 4 bases and J by 7 bases, with 11 bases between the two germline ends. The CDR3 runs to 12 residues. Per germline, CDR1 MNHNY and CDR2 SVGAGI (reference sequence). DNA for the CDR3: TGTGCCAGCAGTTCACCCCTGCGTGAGCAGTACTTC. This translates into CASSSPLREQYF.

V is TRBV21-1 and J is TRBJ2-7; the table's D call, TRBD2, has no DNA check behind it. TRBV21-1 is a pseudogene locus. There are 13 residues in the CDR3. The CDR3 protein is CASSLPADYEQYF. The CDR3 region has the DNA TGTGCCAGCAGCCTCCCGGCGGACTACGAGCAGTACTTC.

This chain connects TRBV19 to TRBJ1-5; no firm D call. With 5 bases removed from V and 0 bases from J, the gap between germline ends came to 8 bases. Germline CDR1 reads LNHDA; CDR2 reads SQIVND (reference sequence). The CDR3 contains 14 residues. For the CDR3, the DNA is TGTGCCAGTAGTCTATCCGGTAGCAATCAGCCCCAGCATTTT. This gives the protein CASSLSGSNQPQHF.

This clone occurred once. V usage is TRBV5-4 and J usage is TRBJ1-3; D perhaps matches TRBD1 (6 bases). The CDR3 covers 14 residues. Germline CDR1 reads SGHNT; CDR2 reads YYREEE (reference sequence). Trimming shortened V by 1 base and J by 4 bases, and 9 bases separated the two germline ends. The CDR3 sequence: CASSLLGGGNTIYF. CDR3 bases: TGTGCCAGCAGCTTGCTGGGGGGCGGAAACACCATATATTTT.

This chain links TRBV19 with TRBJ1-1; D ambiguous. V lost 0 bases and J lost 8, with 13 bases in between. The CDR3 spans 14 residues. Germline V gene sequence: CDR1 LNHDA, CDR2 SQIVND (reference sequence). In DNA form, the CDR3 reads TGTGCCAGTAGTATAGATATGTCGGGATTGGAAGCTTTCTTT. This encodes CASSIDMSGLEAFF.

This clone appeared a single time. J is TRBJ2-6 and V is TRBV30, with D unresolved. The CDR3 covers 12 residues. The V and J ends lost 5 bases and 0 bases respectively, with 2 bases between them. From germline, CDR1 is GTSNPN and CDR2 SVGIG (reference sequence). The chain's CDR3 is CAWVSGANVLTF. CDR3 bases: TGTGCCTGGGTCTCTGGGGCCAACGTCCTGACTTTC.